Each of the 12 T cell receptor beta chains below was sequenced from the same sample in a study of shared clonotypes between healthy human individuals. Naive CD8 cells lacked CD45RO and underwent positive selection for CCR7, leaving out terminally differentiated effector memory CD45RA+ cells. Using immunoSEQ multiplex PCR, the repertoire was profiled, and TCRdb retains in-frame clones only, with some absent. The sample holds about 800,000 clones, just over 95% seen once. The material sequenced was naive CD8+ T cells sorted from blood. These receptors came from a man aged 30 to 45 in good health.

This rearrangement joins TRBV7-8 to TRBJ1-1, with TRBD1 matching over 7 bases. CDR1 is SGHVS and CDR2 is FQNEAQ in the germline V gene. V shed 4 bases, J shed 1 base, and the junction held 9 bases outside the gene matches. The CDR3 covers 16 residues. CDR3: CASSSHPGTANTEAFF. The CDR3 DNA is TGTGCCAGCAGCTCCCATCCCGGGACAGCGAACACTGAAGCTTTCTTT. The full variable domain, with the rest looked up from reference TRBV7-8 and TRBJ1-1, is GAGVSQSPRYKVAKRGQDVALRCDPISGHVSLFWYQQALGQGPEFLTYFQNEAQLDKSGLPSDRFFAERPEGSVSTLKIQRTQQEDSAVYLCASSSHPGTANTEAFFGQGTRLTVV.

The chain couples TRBV5-6 to TRBJ2-1; a possible D gene is TRBD2 (5 bases). The length of the CDR3 is 11 residues. Germline V gene sequence: CDR1 SGHDT, CDR2 YYEEEE. CDR3 nucleotide sequence: TGTGCAGGCGGGCTGGGTGATGAGCAGTTCTTC. It yields the protein CAGGLGDEQFF.

The chain recombines TRBV30 with TRBJ2-1, with 8 bases that match TRBD2. V lost 1 base and J lost 7; bases outside the gene matches: 3. Germline-derived CDR1 and CDR2 are GTSNPN and SVGIG (reference sequence). The CDR3 consists of 13 residues. The CDR3: CAWSGTSQNEQFF. CDR3 sequence (DNA): TGTGCCTGGAGTGGGACTAGCCAAAATGAGCAGTTCTTC.

The V and J genes are TRBV19 and TRBJ2-7, with 9 nucleotides matching TRBD1. J was trimmed by 5 bases and V by 9 bases; bases with no gene match: 11. The CDR3 length is 14 residues. Germline lookup yields CDR1 LNHDA and CDR2 SQIVND (reference sequence). CDR3 in DNA: TGTGCCAGCCACCCGGGACAGGGTATCCACGAGCAGTACTTC. Translated: CASHPGQGIHEQYF.

The gene calls are TRBV14 and TRBJ1-2, with 10 positions matching TRBD1. The CDR3 consists of 13 residues. Germline V gene lookup returns CDR1 SGHDN and CDR2 FVKESK. Trimming took 6 bases from V and 7 from J; bases not matched to a gene: 5. CDR3 DNA: TGTGCCAGCAGGGCCGGGACAGGGGTTGGCTACACCTTC. It specifies CASRAGTGVGYTF.

This clone was seen once. This chain uses TRBV5-5 with TRBJ2-7; the D is unclear. The germline V gene encodes CDR1 SGHKS and CDR2 YYEKEE (reference sequence). V was clipped by 6 bases and J by 1 base, with 11 bases between them. The CDR3 spans 13 residues. CDR3 residues: CASMLYGSYEQYF. As DNA, the CDR3 is TGTGCCAGCATGCTATACGGATCCTACGAGCAGTACTTC.

The V gene is TRBV9, the J gene TRBJ2-1; weak D call: TRBD2 (5 bases). V gave up 4 bases and J gave up 0 bases, with 11 bases separating them. Germline assignment: CDR1 SGDLS and CDR2 YYNGEE. This CDR3 contains 15 residues. In DNA, the CDR3 is TGTGCCAGCAGCTTAAAGCGGAGCTCCTACAATGAGCAGTTCTTC. It encodes CASSLKRSSYNEQFF.

The rearrangement uses TRBV7-6 and TRBJ2-5, with D unclear. V dropped 2 bases and J dropped 5 bases, with 12 bases sitting between them. CDR3 length: 14 residues. CDR1 SGHVS and CDR2 FNYEAQ come from the germline V gene. CDR3 DNA: TGTGCCAGCAGCTTAAATATACGTGGGGAGACCCAGTACTTC. Residues: CASSLNIRGETQYF. Full variable domain (remainder filled in from reference TRBV7-6 and TRBJ2-5): GAGVSQSPRYKVTKRGQDVALRCDPISGHVSLYWYRQALGQGPEFLTYFNYEAQQDKSGLPNDRFSAERPEGSISTLTIQRTEQRDSAMYRCASSLNIRGETQYFGPGTRLLVL.

This CDR3 reads CASSSTGTGNQPQHF. As DNA, the CDR3 is TGTGCCAGCAGCTCGACAGGGACAGGCAATCAGCCCCAGCATTTT. The chain is built from TRBV7-2 and TRBJ1-5, with TRBD1 matching over 7 bases. Germline V gene sequence: CDR1 SGHTA, CDR2 FQGNSA. Trimming removed 4 bases from V and 2 bases from J; junction bases left unmatched: 5. The CDR3 sequence is 15 residues long.

The V gene is TRBV5-4, the J gene TRBJ2-1, with D perhaps given as TRBD1 or TRBD2 (5 bases each). V lost 4 bases to trimming and J lost 10 bases, with 12 bases between them. CDR3 length equals 12 residues. The germline V gene encodes CDR1 SGHNT and CDR2 YYREEE (reference sequence). The CDR3 loop is CASSGGYGEQFF. CDR3 coding DNA: TGTGCCAGCAGCGGGGGTTACGGGGAGCAGTTCTTC.

The CDR3 sequence is CASSLAGYTGELFF. The CDR3 DNA follows: TGTGCCAGCAGCTTAGCCGGATACACCGGGGAGCTGTTTTTT. The chain is built from TRBV11-2 and TRBJ2-2; D is unresolved. This CDR3 comprises 14 residues. Trimming cost V 1 base and J 3 bases, with 6 bases left between them. Germline V gene lookup returns CDR1 SGHAT and CDR2 FQNNGV.

The chain links TRBV6-5 to TRBJ2-7; weak D call: TRBD2 (5 bases). This CDR3 is 13 amino acids long. Germline CDR1 and CDR2: MNHEY and SVGAGI. With 0 bases removed from V and 5 bases from J, the gap between germline ends came to 8 bases. This CDR3 is CASSYSNGNEQYF. In DNA form, the CDR3 reads TGTGCCAGCAGTTACTCGAACGGGAACGAGCAGTACTTC.